This is a list of T cell receptor beta chains from one sample in a study of cytomegalovirus exposure and HLA in healthy donors. Sequencing was performed with immunoSEQ multiplex PCR; in TCRdb, only in-frame clones are kept and a portion is missing. The table has approximately 40,000 clones, 82% seen once. Sequenced: PBMCs. These receptors originate from a young woman in good health and CMV-seropositive. CDR3s include the opening cysteine and the closing phenylalanine or tryptophan. Fields, in order: V gene, J gene, CDR3 protein.

TRBV7-8	TRBJ1-6	CASSLMEKGPNSPLHF
TRBV7-2	TRBJ2-2	CASSLYLQTNTGELFF
TRBV27	TRBJ1-5	CASRPGQSNQPQHF
TRBV6-1	TRBJ1-3	CASTLTKTLNTIYF
TRBV5-3	TRBJ1-3	CARSLVGLDRAGNTIYF
TRBV15	TRBJ2-3	CATSRRGASTDTQYF
TRBV18	TRBJ2-3	CASSQSGHFTDTQYF
TRBV27	TRBJ2-2	CASSTLGTSGGVNTGELFF
TRBV7-3	TRBJ2-6	CASSQDRGPHRSGANVLTF
TRBV7-2	TRBJ2-3	CASSLGVAGAGQYF
TRBV6-4	TRBJ1-6	CASSEGELSPLHF
TRBV7-9	TRBJ2-1	CASSFGSGGRHNEQFF
TRBV7-2	TRBJ2-7	CASSLATSLAGQYEQYF
TRBV5-5	TRBJ2-7	CASSLPSIHEQYF
TRBV30	TRBJ2-2	CAIKSGVQSTGELFF
TRBV6-5	TRBJ1-2	CASNPQGTYGYTF
TRBV7-2	TRBJ2-7	CASSSQGARYEQYF
TRBV4-2	TRBJ1-1	CASSPQGYNTEAFF
TRBV27	TRBJ2-5	CASSADRGLRETQYF
TRBV11-2	TRBJ2-1	CASSLGGGNEQFF
TRBV11-1	TRBJ2-1	CASSFLALNEQFF
TRBV7-9	TRBJ2-7	CSSSLLYEQYF
TRBV19	TRBJ2-4	CASSILSGENIQYF
TRBV2	TRBJ2-1	CASKPARTYNEQFF
TRBV7-2	TRBJ1-5	CASSPDRASGQPQHF
TRBV20-1	TRBJ2-3	CSAPSGDTQYF
TRBV6-5	TRBJ2-5	CASSSGGAGEQYF
TRBV25-1	TRBJ2-3	CASSETPPDTQYF
TRBV4-3	TRBJ2-5	CASSQYAGQGAETQYF
TRBV14	TRBJ2-7	CASSQGQGHYEQYF
TRBV11-1	TRBJ2-1	CASSLARDRSSYNEQFF
TRBV13	TRBJ2-2	CASSPLGSTGELFF
TRBV11-2	TRBJ2-1	CASSFGASGGAANEQFF
TRBV28	TRBJ2-5	CASSLGQGLYQETQYF
TRBV6-5	TRBJ2-7	CASSYTATGGSYEQYF
TRBV5-1	TRBJ2-2	CASSLVPGQGLPGELFF
TRBV19	TRBJ2-2	CASSRDIHTGELFF
TRBV19	TRBJ1-2	CASSISGQGIGGYTF
TRBV7-6	TRBJ1-2	CASSLALGHKGPANYGYTF
TRBV30	TRBJ1-1	CAWSGLGGSTEAFF
TRBV5-8	TRBJ2-1	CASSRSGLAGGVSYNEQFF
TRBV9	TRBJ2-1	CASSVGSSYNEQFF
TRBV7-9	TRBJ1-6	CASSLSTNSPLHF
TRBV7-2	TRBJ2-1	CASSLGGGQGQLTQFF
TRBV29-1	TRBJ2-7	CSVEGGQERSYEQYF
TRBV27	TRBJ2-1	CASSPVEGYNEQFF
TRBV4-3	TRBJ2-5	CASSQVAGKTQYF
TRBV11-2	TRBJ1-1	CASSLGVRNTEAFF